This T cell receptor beta chain derives from a study of blood T cell repertoires in COVID-19. The ends lost 6 bases at V and 7 bases at J; junction bases unmatched: 6. The CDR3 has 13 amino acids. The germline CDR1 and CDR2 sequences are MDHEN and SYDVKM. This clone showed up just once. Assay: immunoSEQ multiplex PCR; the TCRdb copy retains only in-frame clones and omits some. The sample has over 65,000 clones, 86% seen once. The material sequenced was peripheral blood. The sequence was collected from a man under 40 with acute or convalescent COVID-19. V gene TRBV28 combines with J gene TRBJ1-5, with 7 bases fitting TRBD1. CDR3 sequence: CASRGQVGQPQHF. The DNA for the CDR3 is TGTGCCAGCAGAGGACAGGTCGGCCAGCCCCAGCATTTT.